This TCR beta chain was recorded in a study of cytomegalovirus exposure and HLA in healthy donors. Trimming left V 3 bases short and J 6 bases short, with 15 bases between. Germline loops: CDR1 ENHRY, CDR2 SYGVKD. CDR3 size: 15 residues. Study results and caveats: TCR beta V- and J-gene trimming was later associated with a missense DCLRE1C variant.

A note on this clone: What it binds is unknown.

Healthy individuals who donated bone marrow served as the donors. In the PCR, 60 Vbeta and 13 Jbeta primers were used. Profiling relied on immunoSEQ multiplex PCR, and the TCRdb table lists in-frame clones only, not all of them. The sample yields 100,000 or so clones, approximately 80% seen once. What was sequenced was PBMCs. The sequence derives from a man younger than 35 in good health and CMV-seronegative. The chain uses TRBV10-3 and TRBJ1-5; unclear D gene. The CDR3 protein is CAISDLVGRSQPQHF. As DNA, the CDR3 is TGTGCCATCAGTGACCTCGTTGGGCGAAGTCAGCCCCAGCATTTT.